The 29 T cell receptor beta chains reported below all come from one sample, sequenced in a study of OX40 agonist ivuxolimab in advanced cancers. Using immunoSEQ multiplex PCR, the repertoire was profiled, and TCRdb retains in-frame clones only, with some absent. Of approximately 58,000 clones listed, 84% are singletons. The starting material was CD4+ or CD8+ T cells sorted from blood, obtained in a trial of the OX40 agonist ivuxolimab. These receptors were collected from an adult with an advanced solid tumor such as melanoma, head and neck, liver or kidney cancer.

This chain uses TRBV27 with TRBJ2-1, with 7 bases fitting TRBD2. Germline CDR1 MNHEY, CDR2 SMNVEV (reference sequence). J gave up 6 bases and V 5 bases, and 7 bases lay outside the gene matches. The CDR3 is 14 residues long. Written as DNA, the CDR3 is TGTGCCAGCAGTCAGACTAGCTCCCTCAATGAGCAGTTCTTC. Its translation is CASSQTSSLNEQFF.

The chain has TRBV19 and TRBJ2-1; D may match TRBD1 or TRBD2 (5 bases each). The CDR3 spans 12 residues. From germline, CDR1 is LNHDA and CDR2 SQIVND (reference sequence). V shed 10 bases and J shed 6 bases, with 13 bases lying between them. CDR3 loop: CATDGAGNEQFF. DNA of the CDR3: TGTGCCACCGACGGGGCGGGCAATGAGCAGTTCTTC.

The chain employs TRBV27 and TRBJ1-5; no reliable D call. V shed 3 bases and J shed 2 bases, with 8 bases lying between them. The CDR3 has 14 residues. The germline gives CDR1 MNHEY, CDR2 SMNVEV (reference sequence). CDR3 protein: CASSFRVGNQPQHF. The CDR3 DNA reads as TGTGCCAGCAGTTTTAGGGTTGGCAATCAGCCCCAGCATTTT.

This chain connects TRBV10-3 to TRBJ2-3; the D gene is possibly TRBD2 (7 bases). V was pared by 8 bases and J by 4 bases, with 16 bases between. This CDR3 contains 14 residues. The germline V gene encodes CDR1 ENHRY and CDR2 SYGVKD. The DNA for the CDR3 is TGTGCCATCTGGGGGGCGGGAGTCGCAGATACGCAGTATTTT. Amino acids: CAIWGAGVADTQYF.

J is TRBJ2-7 and V is TRBV15; D is undetermined. This CDR3 comprises 15 residues. Germline V gene sequence: CDR1 LNHNV, CDR2 YYDKDF (reference sequence). Deletions cut 0 bases from V and 6 bases from J, with 15 bases between. CDR3 bases: TGTGCCACCAGCAGAGACCCTACCAACGTCGGCGAGCAGTACTTC. It translates to CATSRDPTNVGEQYF.

V and J are TRBV27 and TRBJ2-2; 11 positions match TRBD2. The CDR3 length is 15 residues. The trim removed 6 bases at V and 8 bases at J, leaving 8 bases unmatched. CDR1 and CDR2 from the germline V gene are MNHEY and SMNVEV (reference sequence). CDR3 in DNA: TGTGCCAGCAGCCGGTTAGCGGGGGGGCCGGGGGAGCTGTTTTTT. This encodes CASSRLAGGPGELFF.

V usage is TRBV9 and J usage is TRBJ2-1; 11 bases fit TRBD2. Germline V gene lookup returns CDR1 SGDLS and CDR2 YYNGEE. This CDR3 is 16 amino acids long. V was clipped by 2 bases and J by 4 bases; unmatched bases: 5. CDR3 sequence reads: CASSVTSGSGYNEQFF. The CDR3 DNA reads TGTGCCAGCAGCGTTACTAGCGGGAGCGGTTACAATGAGCAGTTCTTC.

The chain couples TRBV9 to TRBJ1-2; D might be TRBD1 (6 bases). V was trimmed by 3 bases and J by 5 bases, leaving 17 bases between them. Germline V CDR1 and CDR2: SGDLS, YYNGEE. This CDR3 comprises 15 residues. The CDR3 region has the DNA TGTGCCAGCAGCGCCGCCCGGGGGGCGGATTATGGCTACACCTTC. Residues: CASSAARGADYGYTF.

The chain couples TRBV7-9 to TRBJ1-4; TRBD1 agrees at 7 bases. V was clipped by 6 bases and J by 5 bases; unmatched bases: 6. Germline V gives CDR1 SEHNR, CDR2 FQNEAQ (reference sequence). This CDR3 region has 14 residues. In DNA form, the CDR3 reads TGTGCCAGCAGTCCCTGGGACAGAAATGAAAAACTGTTTTTT. Translated, it gives CASSPWDRNEKLFF.

V and J are TRBV18 and TRBJ1-2; no clear D gene. Trimming pared 2 bases from V and 4 bases from J, leaving 5 bases between. Germline-derived CDR1 and CDR2 are KGHSH and LQKENI. The CDR3 is 12 residues long. The CDR3 sequence is CASSPTPYGYTF. The CDR3, as DNA: TGTGCCAGCTCACCAACGCCCTATGGCTACACCTTC.

The V call is TRBV5-1, the J call TRBJ2-3, with D possibly TRBD2 on 6 matching bases. V was clipped by 4 bases and J by 3 bases, with 12 bases between them. CDR3 length: 14 amino acids. Per germline, CDR1 SGHRS and CDR2 YFSETQ. The CDR3 loop is CASSPGTDTDTQYF. CDR3 nucleotides: TGCGCCAGCAGCCCAGGGACTGATACAGATACGCAGTATTTT. Drawing the rest from reference TRBV5-1 and TRBJ2-3, the complete variable domain is KAGVTQTPRYLIKTRGQQVTLSCSPISGHRSVSWYQQTPGQGLQFLFEYFSETQRNKGNFPGRFSGRQFSNSRSEMNVSTLELGDSALYLCASSPGTDTDTQYFGPGTRLTVL.

This rearrangement joins TRBV28 to TRBJ2-5; TRBD2 aligns across 7 bases. With V trimmed by 6 bases and J by 5 bases, 6 bases remained unmatched. Germline V lookup: CDR1 MDHEN, CDR2 SYDVKM. The CDR3 sequence is 13 residues long. The CDR3 region has the DNA TGTGCCAGCAGGCCGGGAGGTTGGGAGACCCAGTACTTC. Translated: CASRPGGWETQYF.

In its sample, this clone was seen a few times. In DNA form, the CDR3 reads TGTGCCAGTACCCGGACAGATCAGCCCCAGCATTTT. It encodes CASTRTDQPQHF. The chain carries TRBV19 and TRBJ1-5; a weak D match, TRBD1 (6 bases). In germline, CDR1 is LNHDA, CDR2 SQIVND (reference sequence). Trimming shortened V by 7 bases and J by 5 bases, and 9 bases separated the two germline ends. The CDR3 spans 12 residues.

This sequence joins TRBV7-9 and TRBJ2-1, with a weak D call TRBD1 (5 bases). The CDR3 consists of 15 residues. Germline values: CDR1 SEHNR, CDR2 FQNEAQ (reference sequence). V dropped 7 bases and J dropped 8 bases, with 21 bases sitting between them. The DNA of the CDR3 is TGTGCCAGCATCTCCTCGCCACCAGGGTATGATGAGCAGTTCTTC. Translated: CASISSPPGYDEQFF.

V gene TRBV6-1 combines with J gene TRBJ2-5; perhaps TRBD1 as D (6 bases). Trimming shortened V by 9 bases and J by 3 bases, and 17 bases separated the two germline ends. Germline values: CDR1 MNHNS, CDR2 SASEGT. The CDR3 has 14 amino acids. The CDR3 DNA is TGTGCCAGTCCCGGTCGGTCAGGGGAAGAGACCCAGTACTTC. Translated, it gives CASPGRSGEETQYF.

This clone has a single count. The CDR3, as DNA: TGTGCCAGCAGCTTAGAAGCGGGCGGGTTGTACTACGAGCAGTACTTC. The encoded protein is CASSLEAGGLYYEQYF. J is TRBJ2-7 and V is TRBV11-2, with D possibly TRBD2 on 6 matching bases. Germline-derived CDR1 and CDR2 are SGHAT and FQNNGV. The CDR3 is 16 residues long. Between the trimmed V and J ends, which lost 0 bases and 3 bases, there was a span of 15 bases.

This clone was seen a handful of times. The J gene is TRBJ1-5, the V gene TRBV5-5, with D unclear. Between the trimmed V and J ends, which lost 4 bases and 3 bases, there was a span of 17 bases. CDR3 length: 16 amino acids. Germline-derived CDR1 and CDR2 are SGHKS and YYEKEE (reference sequence). CDR3 region: CASSPGRGEDNQPQHF. In DNA form, the CDR3 reads TGTGCCAGCAGCCCGGGCCGGGGTGAGGACAATCAGCCCCAGCATTTT.

The V call is TRBV6-5, the J call TRBJ1-2; D gene ambiguous. The V gene lost 6 bases and the J gene lost 3 bases, with 5 bases spanning the gap. CDR3 length: 11 residues. Germline V lookup: CDR1 MNHEY, CDR2 SVGAGI. CDR3 nucleotides: TGTGCCAGCAGCATTTACTATGGCTACACCTTC. Its translation is CASSIYYGYTF.

The chain carries TRBV2 and TRBJ1-1; D remains unclear. V was shortened by 6 bases and J by 1 base, with 9 bases between the two germline ends. Germline CDR1 is SNHLY and CDR2 is FYNNEI. The CDR3 covers 13 residues. The CDR3, as DNA: TGTGCCAGCAGCTCTTTCGAGAACACTGAAGCTTTCTTT. Translation gives CASSSFENTEAFF.

Only one count was recorded for this clone. The CDR3 DNA reads TGTGCCAGCAGTTTAGGACGGGGGGCGGTAGATACGCAGTATTTT. This gives the protein CASSLGRGAVDTQYF. The chain uses TRBV27 and TRBJ2-3; D may be TRBD2 (7 bases). Germline CDR1 is MNHEY and CDR2 is SMNVEV (reference sequence). The ends were cut back, 2 bases at V and 5 bases at J, with 14 bases in the middle. The CDR3 runs 15 residues.

The rearrangement uses TRBV27 and TRBJ2-5; 7 bases line up with TRBD2. With V trimmed by 0 bases and J by 4 bases, 8 bases remained unmatched. The CDR3 consists of 16 residues. Germline loops: CDR1 MNHEY, CDR2 SMNVEV (reference sequence). The chain's CDR3 is CASSLSQVSSGETQYF. The CDR3 DNA reads TGTGCCAGCAGTTTATCCCAAGTGTCTAGCGGAGAGACCCAGTACTTC.

The rearrangement uses TRBV5-6 and TRBJ1-4; D uncertain. Trimming removed 0 bases from V and 2 bases from J, with 11 bases in between. The CDR3 has 16 amino acids. Germline CDR1 SGHDT, CDR2 YYEEEE. CDR3 DNA: TGTGCCAGCAGCTTGGCTCAAGGGTGGACTAATGAAAAACTGTTTTTT. It translates to CASSLAQGWTNEKLFF.

The rearrangement links TRBV28 to TRBJ1-1, with D perhaps TRBD1 (6 bases). Germline lookup yields CDR1 MDHEN and CDR2 SYDVKM. CDR3 length equals 15 residues. Trimming cost V 4 bases and J 5 bases, with 17 bases left between them. CDR3 sequence reads: CASSYLQGRRTEAFF. CDR3 bases: TGTGCCAGCAGTTACTTACAGGGAAGGCGGACTGAAGCTTTCTTT.

The rearrangement uses TRBV11-1 and TRBJ2-5, with D tentatively TRBD1 or TRBD2 (5 bases each). The CDR3 contains 14 residues. The germline V gene encodes CDR1 SGHAT and CDR2 FQDESV (reference sequence). The V end lost 7 bases, the J end lost 1 base, and 13 bases lay between the germline ends. The CDR3 DNA reads TGTGCCAGCACCTTGGGACCGGGCCAAGAGACCCAGTACTTC. This translates into CASTLGPGQETQYF.

The rearrangement links TRBV7-2 to TRBJ2-5, with D perhaps TRBD1 (5 bases). The V and J ends lost 1 base and 1 base respectively, with 13 bases between them. The CDR3 loop spans 16 amino acids. Germline V lookup: CDR1 SGHTA, CDR2 FQGNSA. CDR3 in DNA: TGTGCCAGCAGCTTAGAAGTGGCAGGGTCCCAAGAGACCCAGTACTTC. Translating it yields CASSLEVAGSQETQYF. Filled out from reference TRBV7-2 and TRBJ2-5, the complete variable domain reads GAGVSQSPSNKVTEKGKDVELRCDPISGHTALYWYRQSLGQGLEFLIYFQGNSAPDKSGLPSDRFSAERTGGSVSTLTIQRTQQEDSAVYLCASSLEVAGSQETQYFGPGTRLLVL.

The chain carries TRBV29-1 and TRBJ1-5; 8 bases fit TRBD1. After removal of 0 bases from V and 11 bases from J, the junction contained 3 bases not matched to a gene. Germline V gives CDR1 SQVTM, CDR2 ANQGSEA. The CDR3 spans 12 residues. The CDR3 here is CSVEEGQGAQHF. The CDR3 DNA follows: TGCAGCGTTGAAGAAGGACAGGGTGCCCAGCATTTT.

This rearrangement joins TRBV5-4 to TRBJ2-1; D uncertain. Germline V CDR1 and CDR2: SGHNT, YYREEE (reference sequence). The CDR3 has 17 residues. The ends were cut back, 4 bases at V and 9 bases at J, with 26 bases in the middle. CDR3: CASSPEGPSRVLGEQFF. In DNA, the CDR3 is TGTGCCAGCAGCCCGGAAGGCCCCTCCCGGGTTTTGGGTGAGCAGTTCTTC.

The chain joins TRBV28 to TRBJ2-7, with TRBD1 as a possible D gene (6 bases). This CDR3 has 14 residues. Germline CDR1 and CDR2: MDHEN and SYDVKM. Deletions cut 8 bases from V and 6 bases from J, with 20 bases between. The DNA for the CDR3 is TGTGCCAGCCGTGGACAAGGGGGAGAGGGCGAGCAGTACTTC. Protein product: CASRGQGGEGEQYF. Together with reference TRBV28 and TRBJ2-7, the CDR3 gives the full variable domain: DVKVTQSSRYLVKRTGEKVFLECVQDMDHENMFWYRQDPGLGLRLIYFSYDVKMKEKGDIPEGYSVSREKKERFSLILESASTNQTSMYLCASRGQGGEGEQYFGPGTRLTVT.

The chain carries TRBV4-1 and TRBJ1-5; possible D gene TRBD1, 5 bases. Germline CDR1 reads MGHRA; CDR2 reads YSYEKL. The V end was cut by 0 bases, the J end by 6 bases, with 12 bases between. The CDR3 totals 15 residues. As DNA, the CDR3 is TGCGCCAGCAGCCAAGATCGGGGCGTAGGTCAGCCCCAGCATTTT. As protein: CASSQDRGVGQPQHF.